This T cell receptor beta chain was sequenced for a study of blood T cell repertoires in COVID-19 (dated by TCRdb to about 2020). About the full investigation: Collaborator samples came from the United States, Italy and Spain and covered acute and convalescent phases of COVID-19. The prospective study material was composed of cDNA or gDNA derived from T cells, B-cell-depleted T cells, or PBMCs. Samples were obtained from the ongoing ImmuneRACE study (first 160 participants) and from 1,200 or so subjects provided by 6 global collaborators. Subjects who had been exposed to COVID-19, were actively infected with it, or had recovered from it provided the deeply sampled blood TCRbeta repertoires that made up the dataset. Sample metadata almost always included a de-identified subject ID, COVID-19 status, age in years and sex. Where available, HLA class I and class II types were taken from metadata supplied by the sample provider and were not determined by assay-based typing. A freely available public database, intended as a resource for researchers studying the immune response to SARS-CoV-2, is where the repertoires were released. The investigation overall reported the following: The quantity of clinical and demographic metadata differed by source and by participant and was supplied without curation.

TCRbeta CDR3 regions were amplified from genomic DNA by means of the immunoSEQ Assay, a bias-controlled multiplex PCR. For the original study's pipeline: The number of nucleated cells in each sample was estimated from the amplification of reference gene primers within the assay. To quantify the absolute abundance of each unique TCRbeta CDR3 rearrangement, sequence reads were collapsed and filtered. For each sample, productive Simpson clonality was calculated as the square root of Simpson's diversity index over productive rearrangements. In its TCRdb copy, this immuneACCESS table keeps in-frame sequences only and misses some clones. Where compared with another copy, unresolved V genes explain less than half of these, and the others have no known cause. V, J and clone size are taken as reported in that table, and D and trimming were inferred from the DNA itself. Here the sample has 160,000 or so clones; approximately 80% occur a single time. Jointly, the top ten make up about 1.5% of the sample.

Whole blood was collected in K2EDTA tubes by collaborating institutions according to the institutions' own protocols. For TCRbeta analysis, collaborators shipped samples as frozen whole blood, isolated PBMCs, or DNA extracted from either of those sample types. As for this clone: Which antigen it targets is not known. A read error may produce the germline difference seen at one junction end.

From the germline V gene (reference sequence), CDR1 is SSHAT and CDR2 is FNYEAQ. The CDR3 goes from the cysteine to the phenylalanine over 16 residues. Only the CDR3 portion is preserved as DNA: 48 bases, with reading frame beginning at the first base. The sequence was obtained from a human donor in a cohort sampled during active COVID-19. This sequence uses TRBV7-7 and TRBJ2-5; the D gene is possibly TRBD2, with 6 bases matching. Source material: peripheral blood. CDR3 sequence: CASSLGRLVRQETQYF. The nucleotide sequence is TGTGCTAGCAGCTTAGGTAGACTAGTTAGGCAAGAGACCCAGTACTTC.